Listed here are 17 T cell receptor beta chains from one sample, sequenced in a study of a mutant IDH1 vaccine in newly diagnosed glioma (dated by TCRdb to the early 2020s). The intended sense of this specimen's time point label: week 23, last vaccination. Each vaccine dose was 300 ug of a 20-mer mutant IDH1 peptide in Montanide, given subcutaneously with topical imiquimod. No antigens are known for them. Receptor libraries were prepared by the immunoSEQ multiplex PCR assay. TCRdb retrieved this table from immuneACCESS and kept in-frame rearrangements only. Not all clones are present; in checked studies, unresolved V genes account for under half, and no reason is known for the remainder. This sample gives 35,000 to 40,000 clones in total; around 81% of them show up just once. The ten largest clones represent approximately 5.1% of the sample. The source material was PBMCs, sampled from a glioma patient whose treatment included an IDH1 peptide vaccine. Every receptor here comes from a middle-aged man with glioma.

V and J are TRBV7-2 and TRBJ1-1; 9 nucleotides align to TRBD1. Germline CDR1 is SGHTA and CDR2 is FQGNSA. Unmatched junction bases numbered 18, after V lost 5 bases and J lost 2 bases. The CDR3 has 19 residues. DNA of the CDR3: TGTGCCAGCAGCAGTCGGGGCCATGGACAGGGGAAAAAAAACACTGAAGCTTTCTTT. It specifies CASSSRGHGQGKKNTEAFF.

The chain joins TRBV11-2 to TRBJ2-1; 7 bases line up with TRBD1. Trimming removed 1 base from V and 8 bases from J; junction bases left unmatched: 5. CDR3 length: 14 residues. Germline V gene sequence: CDR1 SGHAT, CDR2 FQNNGV. In nucleotides, the CDR3 is TGTGCCAGCAGCTTAGGAGGGGGCTTCGATGAGCAGTTCTTC. Translating gives CASSLGGGFDEQFF.

This clone has more than one count but fewer than ten. This chain links TRBV9 with TRBJ1-1; the D is unclear. Germline V gives CDR1 SGDLS, CDR2 YYNGEE. Trimming removed 0 bases at V and 7 bases at J, with 16 bases between. The CDR3 consists of 15 residues. Here the CDR3 reads CASSVVGGIGVEAFF. The CDR3 nucleotides read TGTGCCAGCAGCGTAGTGGGAGGGATTGGAGTTGAAGCTTTCTTT.

This chain connects TRBV7-6 to TRBJ2-5; 7 nucleotides match TRBD2. Germline-derived CDR1 and CDR2 are SGHVS and FNYEAQ. The CDR3 consists of 15 residues. J gave up 7 bases and V 1 base, and 9 bases lay outside the gene matches. The CDR3 region is CASSLGGAGFGTQYF. DNA for the CDR3: TGTGCCAGCAGCTTAGGGGGAGCGGGGTTCGGGACCCAGTACTTC.

V and J are TRBV18 and TRBJ2-7; 11 bases are shared with TRBD1. CDR1 and CDR2 (germline): KGHSH, LQKENI. V shed 6 bases and J 6 bases; nucleotides not matched to a gene: 7. The CDR3 spans 14 residues. CDR3 loop: CASSSGTGGSEQYF. The CDR3 DNA reads TGTGCCAGCTCTTCCGGGACAGGGGGTTCCGAGCAGTACTTC.

The chain has TRBV25-1 and TRBJ1-4; no firm D call. Trimming cost V 5 bases and J 13 bases, with 11 bases left between them. Per the germline V gene, CDR1 is MGHDK and CDR2 is SYGVNS. The CDR3 spans 11 residues. This CDR3 is CASSLKDLLFF. CDR3 nucleotides: TGTGCCAGCAGTTTAAAGGACTTACTGTTTTTT. The full variable domain, in which reference TRBV25-1 and TRBJ1-4 provide the parts outside the CDR3, is EADIYQTPRYLVIGTGKKITLECSQTMGHDKMYWYQQDPGMELHLIHYSYGVNSTEKGDLSSESTVSRIRTEHFPLTLESARPSHTSQYLCASSLKDLLFFGSGTQLSVL.

The chain links TRBV19 to TRBJ2-1; maybe TRBD1 (6 bases). The germline CDR1 and CDR2 sequences are LNHDA and SQIVND (reference sequence). The CDR3 is 15 residues long. The V end was cut by 6 bases, the J end by 0 bases, with 12 bases between. CDR3 nucleotide sequence: TGTGCCAGTAGGATGGACAGAAGCTCCTACAATGAGCAGTTCTTC. This sequence encodes CASRMDRSSYNEQFF. The variable domain in full, with the rest retrieved from reference TRBV19 and TRBJ2-1, is DGGITQSPKYLFRKEGQNVTLSCEQNLNHDAMYWYRQDPGQGLRLIYYSQIVNDFQKGDIAEGYSVSREKKESFPLTVTSAQKNPTAFYLCASRMDRSSYNEQFFGPGTRLTVL.

The V and J genes are TRBV21-1 and TRBJ2-7; the D call TRBD1 from the table was never checked on the DNA. TRBV21-1 is classified as a pseudogene. This CDR3 region has 15 residues. CDR3 protein: CASSKATGHSYEQYF. CDR3 sequence (DNA): TGTGCCAGCAGCAAAGCAACGGGACACTCCTACGAGCAGTACTTC.

The J gene is TRBJ1-6, the V gene TRBV6-5; no clear D gene. CDR1 and CDR2 (germline): MNHEY, SVGAGI. The CDR3 has 15 residues. The germline V and J ends were trimmed by 3 bases and 9 bases, with 15 bases remaining between them. CDR3 residues: CASSYSAHESSPLHF. The DNA of the CDR3 is TGTGCCAGCAGTTATTCAGCCCACGAGAGTTCACCCCTCCACTTT.

V and J are TRBV10-3 and TRBJ2-5; the D gene is possibly TRBD2 (6 bases). The germline V gene encodes CDR1 ENHRY and CDR2 SYGVKD. The germline V and J ends were trimmed by 10 bases and 3 bases, with 15 bases remaining between them. The CDR3 runs to 13 residues. The CDR3 protein is CATRYAGKETQYF. The CDR3 DNA sequence: TGTGCCACCCGTTACGCGGGGAAAGAGACCCAGTACTTC.

The CDR3 reads CASSVGGAGETQYF. CDR3 in DNA: TGTGCCAGCAGCGTAGGGGGGGCTGGAGAGACCCAGTACTTC. V and J are TRBV9 and TRBJ2-5; the D gene could be TRBD1 or TRBD2 (6 bases each). The germline V gene encodes CDR1 SGDLS and CDR2 YYNGEE. Trimming stripped 0 bases from V and 4 bases from J, with 10 bases between. The CDR3 has 14 amino acids.

This chain connects TRBV28 to TRBJ2-7; D not resolved. This CDR3 region has 12 residues. Per germline, CDR1 MDHEN and CDR2 SYDVKM. The V and J ends lost 2 bases and 3 bases respectively, with 5 bases between them. The CDR3 spells CASSLPDYEQYF. The CDR3 coding sequence is TGTGCCAGCAGTTTACCGGACTACGAGCAGTACTTC.

This clone appeared once. The J gene is TRBJ2-5, the V gene TRBV19; a possible D gene is TRBD1 (6 bases). Germline V gives CDR1 LNHDA, CDR2 SQIVND (reference sequence). The CDR3 loop spans 14 amino acids. Trimming shortened V by 3 bases and J by 3 bases, and 11 bases separated the two germline ends. The CDR3 nucleotides are TGTGCCAGTAGTATTGGGGGCAGAGAAGAGACCCAGTACTTC. Amino acids: CASSIGGREETQYF. The full variable domain, rest sourced from reference TRBV19 and TRBJ2-5, is DGGITQSPKYLFRKEGQNVTLSCEQNLNHDAMYWYRQDPGQGLRLIYYSQIVNDFQKGDIAEGYSVSREKKESFPLTVTSAQKNPTAFYLCASSIGGREETQYFGPGTRLLVL.

This clone was observed once. The V and J genes are TRBV10-3 and TRBJ1-1; a possible D gene is TRBD1 (5 bases). The CDR3 is made up of 16 amino acids. Trimming cost V 4 bases and J 3 bases, with 18 bases left between them. Germline-derived CDR1 and CDR2 are ENHRY and SYGVKD. The CDR3 region is CAISARDGKTDTEAFF. Written as DNA, the CDR3 is TGTGCCATCAGTGCCAGGGACGGGAAGACGGACACTGAAGCTTTCTTT.

The chain has TRBV28 and TRBJ2-6; D may be TRBD2 (5 bases). Germline assignment: CDR1 MDHEN and CDR2 SYDVKM. Trimming removed 6 bases from V and 0 bases from J, with 9 bases in between. This CDR3 spans 15 amino acids. CDR3 nucleotide sequence: TGTGCCAGCAGGTGGAGGAGCTCTGGGGCCAACGTCCTGACTTTC. This gives the protein CASRWRSSGANVLTF.

The V call is TRBV7-9, the J call TRBJ1-5; the match to TRBD1 covers 8 bases. The trim removed 6 bases at V and 6 bases at J, leaving 4 bases unmatched. CDR1 SEHNR and CDR2 FQNEAQ come from the germline V gene (reference sequence). This CDR3 comprises 13 residues. The CDR3 nucleotides read TGTGCCAGCAGGCTCGACAGGGGTCAGCCCCAGCATTTT. Encoded protein: CASRLDRGQPQHF.

The CDR3 region has the DNA TGTGCCAGCAGTGTAAGGACTAGCGAATACGAGCAGTACTTC. Protein: CASSVRTSEYEQYF. The chain links TRBV28 to TRBJ2-7; 9 bases match TRBD2. The trim removed 5 bases at V and 4 bases at J, leaving 6 bases unmatched. In germline, CDR1 is MDHEN, CDR2 SYDVKM. CDR3 length: 14 residues.